A single TCR beta chain is shown here with its context. Germline CDR1 and CDR2: LNHDA and SQIVND (reference sequence). V was cut by 3 bases and J by 3 bases, with 11 bases left in between. CDR3 length equals 14 residues. The table came from immunoSEQ multiplex PCR; TCRdb's copy has only in-frame clones and leaves some out. The sample includes tens of thousands of clones, 79% of them seen just once. The data stem from a study of blood T cell repertoires in COVID-19. Overall study context: T cells, B-cell-depleted T cells, or PBMCs provided the cDNA or gDNA that served as material.

The V and J genes are TRBV19 and TRBJ1-1; D may be TRBD1 (6 bases). This clonotype originated in a man in his sixties with active or convalescent COVID-19. The source material was peripheral blood. The CDR3 DNA is TGTGCCAGTAGTATCTGGGGGCAGGACACTGAAGCTTTCTTT. Translated: CASSIWGQDTEAFF.